This is a list of T cell receptor beta chains from one sample in a study of T-cell memory formation after mild COVID-19. TCRdb redid the calling of the 5' RACE reads with MiXCR, one entry per CDR3 protein. The table shows hundreds of thousands of distinct CDR3 sequences, with 18% occurring only once. Sequenced sample: PBMCs or a T cell subset sorted from them (not recorded which). These receptors were collected from an adult woman who had mild COVID-19 (a few samples of this study predate the infection). Cell type and time point are not known. The CDR3 runs from the conserved cysteine through the conserved F or W. Each record gives: J gene, D gene, V gene, clone size, CDR3 DNA, CDR3 protein. A D gene is named only where the DNA matches it firmly. Rows give clone size only sometimes, using once, few, many, or a class for an expanded clone.

TRBJ1-5 | . | TRBV4-1 | few | TGCGCCAGCAGCCAAGTCGTCACGGGCAATCAGCCCCAGCATTTT | CASSQVVTGNQPQHF
TRBJ1-1 | TRBD1 | TRBV7-9 | few | TGTGCCAGCAGCTTAGATACAGGGGGCAGAACTGAAGCTTTCTTT | CASSLDTGGRTEAFF
TRBJ1-2 | . | TRBV3-1 | few | TGTGCCAGCAGCCAAGGGACCCTAGGTGGAGTGACGGGCTACACCTTC | CASSQGTLGGVTGYTF
TRBJ2-7 | . | TRBV29-1 | few | TGCAGCGTAGCCGATACAGGGCTCTCCTACGAGCAGTACTTC | CSVADTGLSYEQYF
TRBJ1-2 | TRBD1 | TRBV19 | . | TGTGCCAGTATCTATACAGGGGGCGTCGGGTTCTATGGCTACACCTTC | CASIYTGGVGFYGYTF
TRBJ1-6 | . | TRBV11-2 | few | TGTGCCAGCAGCCTTTCCGGGACAACTCTGAACTTT | CASSLSGTTLNF
TRBJ1-2 | . | TRBV7-9 | few | TGTGCCAGCCTGAGGATGATAGGTGGCTACACCTTC | CASLRMIGGYTF
TRBJ2-2 | . | TRBV9 | . | TGTGCCAGCAGCGGCCTCGGACGGGGGACTGGGGAGCTGTTTTTT | CASSGLGRGTGELFF
TRBJ2-7 | . | TRBV20-1 | . | TGCAGTGAGGGGGGCAGGGGCGGCGAGCAGTACTTC | CSEGGRGGEQYF
TRBJ2-2 | . | TRBV6-6 | . | TGTGCCAGCAGGCTAGGGGGCGGGGAGCTGTTTTTT | CASRLGGGELFF
TRBJ1-2 | TRBD1 | TRBV29-1 | many | TGCAGCGGACAGGGCGGCTATGGCTACACCTTC | CSGQGGYGYTF
TRBJ2-2 | . | TRBV4-2 | few | TGTGCCAGCAGCCCCCATTTGAGGGGTGGTCCAAGCTCCGGGGAGCTGTTTTTT | CASSPHLRGGPSSGELFF
TRBJ1-1 | . | TRBV20-1 | . | TGCAGTGCTAGCAAAGGGATGAACACTGAAGCTTTCTTT | CSASKGMNTEAFF
TRBJ2-7 | TRBD1 | TRBV7-2 | few | TGTGCCAGCAGTTCGACAGGGGGGGACTACGAGCAGTACTTC | CASSSTGGDYEQYF
TRBJ2-7 | TRBD1 | TRBV4-2 | . | TGTGCCAGCAGCCAAGCACAGGGGGATCACGAGCAGTACTTC | CASSQAQGDHEQYF
TRBJ1-5 | . | TRBV6-1 | . | TGTGCCAGCAGACGGCGGGGCGGTAGCAATCAGCCCCAGCATTTT | CASRRRGGSNQPQHF
TRBJ2-1 | TRBD2 | TRBV6-5 | few | TGTGCCAGCAGCGAAAGCGGGAGGGATTACAATGAGCAGTTCTTC | CASSESGRDYNEQFF
TRBJ2-7 | TRBD2 | TRBV19 | . | TGTGCCAGTAGGACTAGCGGGACATCCTACGAGCAGTACTTC | CASRTSGTSYEQYF
TRBJ2-5 | . | TRBV5-5 | . | TGTGCCAGCAGCTCAGCGGGCAACCAAGAGACCCAGTACTTC | CASSSAGNQETQYF
TRBJ2-6 | . | TRBV9 | many | TGTGCCAGCAGCCCCATCGGGTCTGGGGCCAACGTCCTGACTTTC | CASSPIGSGANVLTF
TRBJ2-3 | TRBD1 | TRBV20-1 | many | TGCAGTGCCGAAAATCGACAGGGCCTCACAGATACGCAGTATTTT | CSAENRQGLTDTQYF
TRBJ2-7 | . | TRBV20-1 | . | TGCAGTGCGTACGGGGCGGTCGAGATAGAGCAGTACTTC | CSAYGAVEIEQYF
TRBJ1-6 | . | TRBV27 | few | TGTGCCAGCAGTTCCCAGAATTATTCACCCCTCCACTTT | CASSSQNYSPLHF
TRBJ2-7 | TRBD1 | TRBV5-1 | many | TGCGCCAGCAGCTTGGATGGACAGGGGATTTACGAGCAGTACTTC | CASSLDGQGIYEQYF
TRBJ2-1 | . | TRBV20-1 | . | TGCAGTGCTCCCGACAGGTCCTACAATGAGCAGTTCTTC | CSAPDRSYNEQFF
TRBJ2-5 | . | TRBV9 | . | TGTGCCAGCAGCGACAGATTGGGGAGACAGGAGACCCAGTACTTC | CASSDRLGRQETQYF
TRBJ2-1 | . | TRBV30 | few | TGTGCCCTGTGTGTGCCGGGTTACAATGAGCAGTTCTTC | CALCVPGYNEQFF
TRBJ2-1 | . | TRBV3-1 | few | TGTGCCAGCAGTCAGATGAGGGGTGAGCAGTTCTTC | CASSQMRGEQFF
TRBJ1-2 | . | TRBV7-9 | few | TGTGCCAGCAGCTTAGTTGGCACAGCCTATGGCTACACCTTC | CASSLVGTAYGYTF
TRBJ2-2 | . | TRBV4-1 | few | TGCGCCAGCAGCCAAGTGTTTGGGGGGCCAAACACCGGGGAGCTGTTTTTT | CASSQVFGGPNTGELFF
TRBJ2-3 | TRBD2 | TRBV2 | few | TGTGCCAGCAGTCCCGGGACTAGCGGGGGTAGCACAGATACGCAGTATTTT | CASSPGTSGGSTDTQYF
TRBJ2-2 | . | TRBV20-1 | few | TGCAGTGCTAGGAGCGGTAACACCGGGGAGCTGTTTTTT | CSARSGNTGELFF
TRBJ1-2 | TRBD1 | TRBV6-6 | few | TGTGCCAACCGGGACAGGGGGGACTCCGGCTACACCTTC | CANRDRGDSGYTF
TRBJ2-4 | . | TRBV9 | . | TGTGCCAGCAGCACCCGACAGGGAGGGGAAAACATTCAGTACTTC | CASSTRQGGENIQYF
TRBJ2-1 | . | TRBV5-1 | . | TGCGCCACCAAAAGAGGGCAGGCCCTTTCCTACAATGAGCAGTTCTTC | CATKRGQALSYNEQFF
TRBJ2-6 | . | TRBV29-1 | many | TGCAGCGTTGCAGGGGCACCCTCTGGGGCCAACGTCCTGACTTTC | CSVAGAPSGANVLTF
TRBJ1-5 | . | TRBV29-1 | few | TGCAGCGTTGACTCGGAGGCCCCGTCCGGCAATCAGCCCCAGCATTTT | CSVDSEAPSGNQPQHF
TRBJ2-2 | TRBD1 | TRBV7-8 | . | TGTGCCAGCAGCCCAGCCCGACAGGGCACCGGGGAGCTGTTTTTT | CASSPARQGTGELFF
TRBJ1-1 | . | TRBV5-6 | . | TGTGCCAGCAGCTTGTTCGTAGGCTTGCCTGAAGCTTTCTTT | CASSLFVGLPEAFF
TRBJ1-4 | . | TRBV9 | . | TGTGCCAGCAGCCCCCGGAGACAGCCTGCAACTAATGAAAAACTGTTTTTT | CASSPRRQPATNEKLFF
TRBJ1-1 | . | TRBV27 | few | TGTGCCAGCAGTTTGAGATACCAGAAGAACACTGAAGCTTTCTTT | CASSLRYQKNTEAFF
TRBJ2-3 | . | TRBV4-3 | few | TGCGCCAGCAGCCATACTTGGGGGGATCGACCTACGCAGTATTTT | CASSHTWGDRPTQYF
TRBJ2-3 | TRBD2 | TRBV7-9 | . | TGTGCCAGCAGGAGGGGACTAGCGGGAGAGACAGATACGCAGTATTTT | CASRRGLAGETDTQYF
TRBJ1-6 | TRBD1 | TRBV19 | . | TGTGCCAGTAGTACCACAGGGACAGGGCTTTCACCCCTCCACTTT | CASSTTGTGLSPLHF
TRBJ1-2 | . | TRBV5-5 | few | TGTGCCAGCAGCTTGGCCCTAACTCACACCTTGGATGGCTACACCTTC | CASSLALTHTLDGYTF
TRBJ1-6 | TRBD1 | TRBV12-3/TRBV12-4 | . | TGTGCCAGCAGAAAAAACCAGGGACAGGGAGGATCACCCCTCCACTTT | CASRKNQGQGGSPLHF
TRBJ1-4 | . | TRBV20-1 | few | TGCAGTGCTAGGGCGCTAAGTGATGAAAAACTGTTTTTT | CSARALSDEKLFF
TRBJ2-5 | . | TRBV30 | few | TGTGCCTGGAGCCGCGGGCTCCGGGAGACCCAGTACTTC | CAWSRGLRETQYF
TRBJ2-2 | . | TRBV19 | . | TGTGCCAGTAAGAAGGCCGGGGAGCTGTTTTTT | CASKKAGELFF
TRBJ1-2 | TRBD1 | TRBV7-7 | few | TGTGCTAGCACCTCGGGATCGGGACAGCTAAACTATGGCTACACCTTC | CASTSGSGQLNYGYTF
TRBJ1-1 | . | TRBV2 | many | TGTGCCAGCAGCCCCGTAGCAACAGATGGGGCGAACACTGAAGCTTTCTTT | CASSPVATDGANTEAFF
TRBJ1-2 | TRBD1 | TRBV20-1 | few | TGCAGTGCTAGAGATCCCAGGGGGCAGTATGGCTACACCTTC | CSARDPRGQYGYTF
TRBJ2-7 | . | TRBV9 | few | TGTGCCAGCAGCGCAGAACCTTCCGGGGCCTACGAGCAGTACTTC | CASSAEPSGAYEQYF
TRBJ2-3 | . | TRBV20-1 | few | TGCAGTGCTAGTCAGGGTAGTACAGATACGCAGTATTTT | CSASQGSTDTQYF
TRBJ1-2 | . | TRBV14 | few | TGTGCCAGCAGCCAACAGGGATACTATGGCTACACCTTC | CASSQQGYYGYTF